This TCR beta chain was retrieved from a study of T cell responses to AZD1222 COVID-19 vaccine. TCRdb keeps only in-frame clones here, not all; method: immunoSEQ multiplex PCR. Of some 150,000 clones in the sample, 90% were seen once. CDR1 is MNHEY, CDR2 SVGAGI, per germline. The CDR3 has 16 amino acids. V lost 4 bases, J lost 4 bases, and 16 bases lay in between. The sequence derives from an adult who received the AZD1222 COVID-19 vaccine. This chain connects TRBV6-5 to TRBJ2-2; D call uncertain. Material: peripheral blood, obtained 28 days after the second AZD1222 dose. CDR3 sequence reads: CASSFWTTLSTGELFF. CDR3 coding DNA: TGTGCCAGCAGTTTTTGGACGACCTTGAGCACCGGGGAGCTGTTTTTT.